What follows is one T cell receptor beta chain and its context. No antigen is known for it. This entry belongs to a study of T cell responses to AZD1222 COVID-19 vaccine. Study summary: Both about-4-week and about-12-week second-dose recipients were combined. Study-wide results and limits: Spike was spanned by vaccine-associated CD4 TCRs, with dominance at 160-218 and 743-854. Two AZD1222 doses significantly raised spike-specific TCR breadth and depth over controls. Donors were mostly white British, more females; clonal diversity possibly underestimated.

The germline V gene encodes CDR1 MNHEY and CDR2 SMNVEV (reference sequence). V was pared by 3 bases and J by 4 bases, with 1 base of the junction left unmatched. The CDR3 is made up of 14 amino acids. Using immunoSEQ multiplex PCR, the repertoire was profiled, and TCRdb retains in-frame clones only, with some absent. The data contain about 190,000 clones, about nine tenths of them singletons. The sample consisted of peripheral blood, taken on day 0 of AZD1222 vaccination. The chain couples TRBV27 to TRBJ1-2; the match to TRBD1 covers 11 bases. The sequence came from an adult in good health. The CDR3 region has the DNA TGTGCCAGCAGTTTGGGACAGGGGGGCTATGGCTACACCTTC. Its translation: CASSLGQGGYGYTF.